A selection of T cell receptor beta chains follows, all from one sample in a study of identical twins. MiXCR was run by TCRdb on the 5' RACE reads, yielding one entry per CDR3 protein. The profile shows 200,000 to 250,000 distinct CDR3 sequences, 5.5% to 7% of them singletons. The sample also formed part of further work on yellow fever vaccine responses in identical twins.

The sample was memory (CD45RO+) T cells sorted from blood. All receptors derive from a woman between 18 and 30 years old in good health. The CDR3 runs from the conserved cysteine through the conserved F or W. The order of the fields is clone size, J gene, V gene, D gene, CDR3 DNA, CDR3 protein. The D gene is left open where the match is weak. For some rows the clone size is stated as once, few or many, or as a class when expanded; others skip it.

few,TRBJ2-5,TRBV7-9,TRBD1,TGTGCCAGCAGCCACCTTCCAGTACAGGGGGGAGAAGAGACCCAGTACTTC,CASSHLPVQGGEETQYF
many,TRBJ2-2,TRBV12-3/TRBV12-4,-,TGTGCCAGCAGTATAGGGGACCTCACCGGGGAGCTGTTTTTT,CASSIGDLTGELFF
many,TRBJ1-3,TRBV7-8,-,TGTGCCAGCAGCTTAGACACCTCCTCTGGAAACACCATATATTTT,CASSLDTSSGNTIYF
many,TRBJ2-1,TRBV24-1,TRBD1,TGTGCCACCAGTGACGGACCCGGGACAGGGGGCGCATATTTAGTTCGAGGAAGTTACAATGAGCAGTTCTTC,CATSDGPGTGGAYLVRGSYNEQFF
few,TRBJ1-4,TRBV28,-,TGTGCCAGCAGTTTCCAGTCCGGTCCTAAAGAAAAACTGTTTTTT,CASSFQSGPKEKLFF
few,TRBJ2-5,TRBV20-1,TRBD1,TGCAGTGCTAGATCCCGGACAGGGAATGGGGAGACCCAGTACTTC,CSARSRTGNGETQYF
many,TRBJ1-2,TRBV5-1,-,TGCGCCAGCAGCACCCAGGAGGGCGGCTATGGCTACACCTTC,CASSTQEGGYGYTF
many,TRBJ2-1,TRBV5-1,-,TGCGCCAGCAAGGACCCTGGCAATGAGCAGTTCTTC,CASKDPGNEQFF
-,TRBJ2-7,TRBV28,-,TGTGCCAGCTTTCGCGGGGACCCCTACGAGCAGTACTTC,CASFRGDPYEQYF
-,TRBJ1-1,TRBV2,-,TGTGCCAGCGAGAAGAACAGAATGAACACTGAAGCTTTCTTT,CASEKNRMNTEAFF
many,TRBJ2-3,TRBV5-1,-,TGCGCCAGCAGCTGGGAAGATACGCAGTATTTT,CASSWEDTQYF
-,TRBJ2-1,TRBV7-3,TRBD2,TGTGCCAGCAGCCTTCAACTAGCGAGCTACAATGAGCAGTTCTTC,CASSLQLASYNEQFF
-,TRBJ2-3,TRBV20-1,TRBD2,TGCAGTGCTAGAGATCCGACGGGAGGGTTGACAGATACGCAGTATTTT,CSARDPTGGLTDTQYF
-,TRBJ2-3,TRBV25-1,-,TGTGCCAGCAGTGTTTTTGATACGCAGTATTTT,CASSVFDTQYF
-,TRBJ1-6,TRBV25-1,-,TGTGCCAGCAGTGAATGGCAGCGGACCCAACTACGTTCACCCCTCCACTTT,CASSEWQRTQLRSPLHF